This T cell receptor beta chain came from a study of blood T cell repertoires in COVID-19. Turning to the study itself: Acute and convalescent COVID-19 samples came from the United States, Italy and Spain. T cells, B-cell-depleted T cells, or PBMCs supplied cDNA or gDNA.

Authors' analysis steps: Amplification of reference gene primers provided the estimated nucleated cell counts. TCRdb keeps only in-frame clones here, not all; method: immunoSEQ multiplex PCR. That table supplies the V and J calls and clone size; D and trimming were determined from the DNA. The sample carries 25,000 to 30,000 clones, approximately 87% recorded once. The V segment lost 0 bases and the J segment 9 bases; nucleotides outside the gene matches: 8. The CDR3 has 15 residues. Germline V gene data show CDR1 as MNHEY and CDR2 as SMNVEV (reference sequence). V and J are TRBV27 and TRBJ2-7; 10 bases are shared with TRBD1. Sequencing was carried out using peripheral blood. The receptor was derived from a human donor in a cohort sampled during active COVID-19. The CDR3 DNA is TGTGCCAGCAGTTTATCCGCGACAGGGGGCCTTTTGCAGTACTTC. Translating gives CASSLSATGGLLQYF.